This is a list of T cell receptor beta chains from one sample in a study of T-cell memory formation after mild COVID-19. Each CDR3 protein gets one entry after TCRdb re-called the 5' RACE reads with MiXCR. The sample has 50,000 or so distinct CDR3 sequences; 12% are singletons. Sequencing was carried out using PBMCs or a T cell subset sorted from them (not recorded which). These receptors were taken from a man between 18 and 35 years old who had mild COVID-19 (a few samples of this study predate the infection). Cell type and time point are not known. Each CDR3 is given with its conserved first and last residue. D genes are given only for firm matches. A row's size may be missing; if present it is once, few, many or a size class.

d_call,cdr3_length,j_call,v_call,clone_size,cdr3_nt,cdr3_aa
.,15,TRBJ2-5,TRBV4-1,many,TGCGCCAGCAGCCAAGGGGGGGGCCGGGAAGAGACCCAGTACTTC,CASSQGGGREETQYF
.,13,TRBJ2-5,TRBV10-1,.,TGCGCCAGCAGTGAAGGTATCCAAGAGACCCAGTACTTC,CASSEGIQETQYF
TRBD1,16,TRBJ2-5,TRBV5-1,.,TGCGCCAGCAGCTTGGGGCGGCAGGGGGCCAGTGAGACCCAGTACTTC,CASSLGRQGASETQYF
TRBD1,13,TRBJ2-5,TRBV5-1,.,TGCGCCAGCAGTTCACAGGGGGCTGAGACCCAGTACTTC,CASSSQGAETQYF
.,16,TRBJ1-1,TRBV7-2,.,TGTGCCAGCAGCTTATTGGGGAGCCAGCTGAACACTGAAGCTTTCTTT,CASSLLGSQLNTEAFF
.,15,TRBJ2-4,TRBV2,few,TGTGCCAGCACCCGACTTTTCCTAGCCAAAAACATTCAGTACTTC,CASTRLFLAKNIQYF
.,15,TRBJ2-5,TRBV7-6,few,TGTGCCAGCAGCCCCGGCCAAGGACGGGGGGAGACCCAGTACTTC,CASSPGQGRGETQYF
.,16,TRBJ1-1,TRBV7-2,.,TGTGCCAGCAGGATGGGTGGGGGGCGCATTAATGGTGTAGCTTTCTTT,CASRMGGGRINGVAFF
.,14,TRBJ1-4,TRBV5-1,.,TGCGCCAGCAGCTTAAGAGAGGGGAGTGGAAAACTGTTTTTT,CASSLREGSGKLFF
.,13,TRBJ2-7,TRBV6-2/TRBV6-3,many,TGTGCCAGCAGCTCCCAGGTTGGCTACGAGCAGTACTTC,CASSSQVGYEQYF
.,13,TRBJ2-5,TRBV7-2,many,TGTGCCAGCAGCCGGGATGAGGGAGAGACCCAGTACTTC,CASSRDEGETQYF
.,12,TRBJ2-7,TRBV2,few,TGTGCCAGCAGTGATTCCCGGTACGAGCAGTACTTC,CASSDSRYEQYF
.,14,TRBJ1-1,TRBV3-2,.,TGTGCCAGCAGCCACTGGACAGGGATCACTGAAGCTTTCTTT,CASSHWTGITEAFF
.,12,TRBJ1-1,TRBV24-1,few,TGTGCCACCAGTGGACGGTCCACTGAAGCTTTCTTT,CATSGRSTEAFF
TRBD2,13,TRBJ2-7,TRBV6-2/TRBV6-3,.,TGTGCCAGCCAGACCGCCGGGGGGTACGAGCAGTACTTC,CASQTAGGYEQYF
.,13,TRBJ1-1,TRBV6-4,.,TGTGCCAGCAGTATTTCCCTCAACACTGAAGCTTTCTTT,CASSISLNTEAFF
.,16,TRBJ2-2,TRBV7-2,few,TGTGCCAGCAGCTTAGTGGCGCTCTCGGGCACCGGGGAGCTGTTTTTT,CASSLVALSGTGELFF
TRBD2,16,TRBJ2-5,TRBV24-1,few,TGTGCCACCAGTGACCCGACTAGCGGGGGAGGTGAGACCCAGTACTTC,CATSDPTSGGGETQYF
.,11,TRBJ2-1,TRBV24-1,.,TGTGCCACCAGTGGATGGACTGAGCAGTTCTTC,CATSGWTEQFF
.,12,TRBJ2-5,TRBV29-1,many,TGCAGCGTTGAAAGGAACCAAGAGACCCAGTACTTC,CSVERNQETQYF
.,14,TRBJ2-5,TRBV5-1,few,TGCGCCAGCAGCTTAGGGGCACACCAAGAGACCCAGTACTTC,CASSLGAHQETQYF
TRBD2,18,TRBJ2-3,TRBV10-2,few,TGCGCCAGCTCTAGAGGCGGGGGGCCCCATCCTAGCACAGATACGCAGTATTTT,CASSRGGGPHPSTDTQYF
.,13,TRBJ2-2,TRBV6-4,many,TGTGCCAGCAGTGAAGCGGACACCGGGGAGCTGTTTTTT,CASSEADTGELFF
TRBD1,15,TRBJ2-5,TRBV10-3,few,TGTGCCATCAGTGAGGGGACAGGGGGATTGGAGACCCAGTACTTC,CAISEGTGGLETQYF
.,15,TRBJ2-5,TRBV11-3,.,TGTGCCAGCAGCTTAGGGGGTGGGGACCCCCGGACCCAGTACTTC,CASSLGGGDPRTQYF
.,15,TRBJ2-3,TRBV7-6,many,TGTGCCAGCAGCGGGGCCGGGGGGCGTACAGATACGCAGTATTTT,CASSGAGGRTDTQYF
.,14,TRBJ1-2,TRBV4-2,.,TGTGCCAGCAGCCAAGAGATGAAGATTCATGGCTACACCTTC,CASSQEMKIHGYTF
TRBD2,13,TRBJ2-2,TRBV7-2,.,TGTGCCGGCGGGACTAGCTACACCGGGGAGCTGTTTTTT,CAGGTSYTGELFF
TRBD1,16,TRBJ2-3,TRBV7-2,few,TGTGCCAGCAGTTGGGGGACAGGGGGTTCCCCAGATACGCAGTATTTT,CASSWGTGGSPDTQYF
.,10,TRBJ2-5,TRBV20-1,few,TGCAGTGCTCCCCTAGAGACCCAGTACTTC,CSAPLETQYF
.,16,TRBJ2-3,TRBV7-3,.,TGTGCCAGCAGCCCGACTGGCGGGGCCACCACAGATACGCAGTATTTT,CASSPTGGATTDTQYF
.,12,TRBJ2-5,TRBV28,many,TGTGCCAGCAGTTTTTATGGGCAGACCCAGTACTTC,CASSFYGQTQYF
.,11,TRBJ2-3,TRBV12-3/TRBV12-4,many,TGTGCCAGCAACATAGCGGATACGCAGTATTTT,CASNIADTQYF
.,14,TRBJ1-2,TRBV6-5,.,TGTGCCAGCAGTCGTTCGACAGCCAACTATGGCTACACCTTC,CASSRSTANYGYTF
.,17,TRBJ2-3,TRBV12-3/TRBV12-4,.,TGTGCCAGCAGTTTAAGGGCAGGCGGGCCTTCCACAGATACGCAGTATTTT,CASSLRAGGPSTDTQYF
.,14,TRBJ2-3,TRBV20-1,few,TGCAGTGCAGGGACTTTCACGGGCACAGATACGCAGTATTTT,CSAGTFTGTDTQYF
.,14,TRBJ1-1,TRBV7-9,.,TGTGCCAGCAGCCGCCCGGCGACAGCTACTGAAGCTTTCTTT,CASSRPATATEAFF
TRBD1,13,TRBJ1-1,TRBV7-9,many,TGTGCCAGCAGCCGACAGGGTTCCACTGAAGCTTTCTTT,CASSRQGSTEAFF
.,13,TRBJ1-2,TRBV27,.,TGTGCCAGCAGCCTCGGCTTACGCGATGGCTACACCTTC,CASSLGLRDGYTF
TRBD2,15,TRBJ2-5,TRBV7-6,many,TGTGCCAGCAGCTTAGGGGCTAGCGGGGGGGAGACCCAGTACTTC,CASSLGASGGETQYF
.,16,TRBJ2-3,TRBV23-1,.,TGCGCCAGCAGTCCTTGGGCAGGAGAGGGTACAGATACGCAGTATTTT,CASSPWAGEGTDTQYF
TRBD1,13,TRBJ1-1,TRBV7-9,.,TGTGCCAGCAGCACTCCCGGGACAGGGGAAGCTTTCTTT,CASSTPGTGEAFF